This T cell receptor (beta chain) was recovered during a study of T-cell memory formation after mild COVID-19. Germline V CDR1 and CDR2: SGDLS, YYNGEE. V shed 6 bases and J 3 bases; nucleotides not matched to a gene: 5. This CDR3 is built from 15 residues. Via MiXCR, TCRdb re-called the 5' RACE reads, giving one row per CDR3 protein. Among hundreds of thousands of distinct CDR3 sequences listed, approximately 15% were seen once. The sequence was collected from a man aged 18 to 30 who had mild COVID-19 (a few samples of this study predate the infection). Cell type and time point are not known. Material for sequencing was PBMCs or a T cell subset sorted from them (not recorded which). This chain links TRBV9 with TRBJ2-3; the match to TRBD1 covers 12 bases. The CDR3 DNA reads TGTGCCAGCACCGGGACAGGGGGCTGGACAGATACGCAGTATTTT. Its translation: CASTGTGGWTDTQYF.